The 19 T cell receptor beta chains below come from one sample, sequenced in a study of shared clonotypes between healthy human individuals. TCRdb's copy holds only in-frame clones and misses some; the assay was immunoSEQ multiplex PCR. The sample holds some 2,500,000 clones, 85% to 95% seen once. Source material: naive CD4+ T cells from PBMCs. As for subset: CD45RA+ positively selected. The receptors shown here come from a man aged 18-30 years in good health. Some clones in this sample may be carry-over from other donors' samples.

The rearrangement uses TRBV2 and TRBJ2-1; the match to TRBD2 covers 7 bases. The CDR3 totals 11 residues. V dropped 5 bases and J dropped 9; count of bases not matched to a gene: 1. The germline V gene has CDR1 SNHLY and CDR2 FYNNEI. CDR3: CASSWEGEQFF. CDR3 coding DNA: TGTGCCAGCAGTTGGGAGGGTGAGCAGTTCTTC. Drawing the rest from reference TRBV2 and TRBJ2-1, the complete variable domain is EPEVTQTPSHQVTQMGQEVILRCVPISNHLYFYWYRQILGQKVEFLVSFYNNEISEKSEIFDDQFSVERPDGSNFTLKIRSTKLEDSAMYFCASSWEGEQFFGPGTRLTVL.

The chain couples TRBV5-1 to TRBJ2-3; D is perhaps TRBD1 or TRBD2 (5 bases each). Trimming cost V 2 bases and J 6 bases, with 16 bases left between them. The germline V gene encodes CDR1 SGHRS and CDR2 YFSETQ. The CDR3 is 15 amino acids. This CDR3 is CASSLSGTDVDTQYF. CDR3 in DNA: TGCGCCAGCAGCTTAAGTGGGACGGACGTGGATACGCAGTATTTT.

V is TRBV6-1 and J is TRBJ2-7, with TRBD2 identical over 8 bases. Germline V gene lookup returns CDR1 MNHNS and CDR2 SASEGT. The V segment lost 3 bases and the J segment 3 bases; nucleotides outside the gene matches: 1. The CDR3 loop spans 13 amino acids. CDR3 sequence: CASSDRGGYEQYF. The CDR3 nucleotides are TGTGCCAGCAGTGATCGGGGGGGCTACGAGCAGTACTTC.

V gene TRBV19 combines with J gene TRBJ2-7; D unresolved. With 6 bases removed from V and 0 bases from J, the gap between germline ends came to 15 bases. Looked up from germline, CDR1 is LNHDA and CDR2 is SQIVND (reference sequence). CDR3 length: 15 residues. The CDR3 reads CASSAQPIVSYEQYF. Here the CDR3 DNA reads TGTGCCAGTAGCGCCCAACCCATCGTCTCCTACGAGCAGTACTTC.

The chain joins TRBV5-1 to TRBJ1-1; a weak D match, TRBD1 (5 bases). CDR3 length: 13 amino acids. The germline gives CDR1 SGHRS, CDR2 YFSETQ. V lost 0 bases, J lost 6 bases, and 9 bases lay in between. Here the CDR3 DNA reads TGCGCCAGCAGCTTGGTGGGGGTATCTGAAGCTTTCTTT. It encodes CASSLVGVSEAFF.

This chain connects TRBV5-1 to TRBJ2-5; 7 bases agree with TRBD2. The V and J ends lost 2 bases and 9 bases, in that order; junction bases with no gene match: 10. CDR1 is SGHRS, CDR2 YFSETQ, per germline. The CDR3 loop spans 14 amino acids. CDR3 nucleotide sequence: TGCGCCAGCAGCTTTGGGGAGGGGCCGGTGGCCCAGTACTTC. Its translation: CASSFGEGPVAQYF.

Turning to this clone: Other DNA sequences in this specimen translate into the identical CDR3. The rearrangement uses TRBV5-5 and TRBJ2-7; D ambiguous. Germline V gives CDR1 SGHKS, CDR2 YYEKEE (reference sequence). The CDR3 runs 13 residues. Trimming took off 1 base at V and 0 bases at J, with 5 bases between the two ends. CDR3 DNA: TGTGCCAGCAGCTTGCTCAGCTCCTACGAGCAGTACTTC. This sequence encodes CASSLLSSYEQYF.

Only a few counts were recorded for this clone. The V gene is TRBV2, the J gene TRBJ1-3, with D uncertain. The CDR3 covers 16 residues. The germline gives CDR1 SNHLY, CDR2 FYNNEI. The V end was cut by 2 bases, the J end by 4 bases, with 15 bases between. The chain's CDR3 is CASSEIPGFFGNTIYF. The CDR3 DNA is TGTGCCAGCAGTGAAATTCCGGGGTTCTTCGGAAACACCATATATTTT.

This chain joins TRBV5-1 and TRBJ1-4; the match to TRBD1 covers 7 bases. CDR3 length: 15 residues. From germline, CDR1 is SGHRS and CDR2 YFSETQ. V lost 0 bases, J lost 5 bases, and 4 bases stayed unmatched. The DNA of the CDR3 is TGCGCCAGCAGCTTGGGGGACAGATACAATGAAAAACTGTTTTTT. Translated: CASSLGDRYNEKLFF.

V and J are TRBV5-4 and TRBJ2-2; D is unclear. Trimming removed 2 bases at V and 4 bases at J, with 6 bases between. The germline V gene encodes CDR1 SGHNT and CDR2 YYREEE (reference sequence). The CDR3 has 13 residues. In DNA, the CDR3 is TGTGCCAGCAGCTTCGTCCGCACCGGGGAGCTGTTTTTT. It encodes CASSFVRTGELFF.

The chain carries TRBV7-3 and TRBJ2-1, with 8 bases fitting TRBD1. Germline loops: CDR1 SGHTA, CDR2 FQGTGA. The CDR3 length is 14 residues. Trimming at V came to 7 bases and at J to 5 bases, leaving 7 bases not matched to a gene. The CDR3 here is CASTGGPNNNEQFF. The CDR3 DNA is TGTGCCAGCACAGGGGGCCCCAACAACAATGAGCAGTTCTTC.

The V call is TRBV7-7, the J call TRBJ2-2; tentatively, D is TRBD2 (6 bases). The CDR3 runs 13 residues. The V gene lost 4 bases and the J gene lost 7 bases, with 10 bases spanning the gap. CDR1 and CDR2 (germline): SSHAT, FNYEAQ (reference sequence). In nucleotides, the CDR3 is TGTGCCAGCAGCTCAACGGGGGACGGGGAGCTGTTTTTT. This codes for CASSSTGDGELFF.

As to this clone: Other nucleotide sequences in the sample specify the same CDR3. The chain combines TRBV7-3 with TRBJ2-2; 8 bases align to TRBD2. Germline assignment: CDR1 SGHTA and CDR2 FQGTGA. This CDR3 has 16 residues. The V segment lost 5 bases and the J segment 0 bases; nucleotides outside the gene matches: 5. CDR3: CASSPTSGANTGELFF. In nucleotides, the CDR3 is TGTGCCAGCAGCCCAACTAGCGGAGCGAACACCGGGGAGCTGTTTTTT. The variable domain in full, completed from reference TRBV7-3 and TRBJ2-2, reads GAGVSQTPSNKVTEKGKYVELRCDPISGHTALYWYRQSLGQGPEFLIYFQGTGAADDSGLPNDRFFAVRPEGSVSTLKIQRTERGDSAVYLCASSPTSGANTGELFFGEGSRLTVL.

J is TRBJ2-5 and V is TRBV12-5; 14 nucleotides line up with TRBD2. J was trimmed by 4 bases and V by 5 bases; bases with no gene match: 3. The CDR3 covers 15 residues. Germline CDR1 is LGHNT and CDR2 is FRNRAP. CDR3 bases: TGTGCTAGTGGTGCGGGACTAGCGGGAGTAGAGACCCAGTACTTC. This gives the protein CASGAGLAGVETQYF.

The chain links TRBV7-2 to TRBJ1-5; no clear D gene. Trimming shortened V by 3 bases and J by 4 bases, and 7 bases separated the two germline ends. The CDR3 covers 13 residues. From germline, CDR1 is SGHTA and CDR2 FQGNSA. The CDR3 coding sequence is TGTGCCAGCAGCTTCGGCCCGAATCAGCCCCAGCATTTT. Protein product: CASSFGPNQPQHF. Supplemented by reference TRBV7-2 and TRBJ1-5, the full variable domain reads GAGVSQSPSNKVTEKGKDVELRCDPISGHTALYWYRQSLGQGLEFLIYFQGNSAPDKSGLPSDRFSAERTGGSVSTLTIQRTQQEDSAVYLCASSFGPNQPQHFGDGTRLSIL.

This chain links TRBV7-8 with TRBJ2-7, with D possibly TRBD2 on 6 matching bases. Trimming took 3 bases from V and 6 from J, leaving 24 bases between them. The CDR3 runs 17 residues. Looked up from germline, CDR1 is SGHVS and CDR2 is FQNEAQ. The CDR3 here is CASSFPRNGGIVGEQYF. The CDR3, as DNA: TGTGCCAGCAGCTTCCCAAGAAACGGGGGAATCGTGGGCGAGCAGTACTTC.

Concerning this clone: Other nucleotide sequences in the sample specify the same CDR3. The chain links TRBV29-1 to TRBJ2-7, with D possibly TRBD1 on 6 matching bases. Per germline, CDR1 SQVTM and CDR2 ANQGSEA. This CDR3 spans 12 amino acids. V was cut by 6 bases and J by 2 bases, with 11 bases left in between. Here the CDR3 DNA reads TGCAGCGTAAAGACAGGAACCTACGAGCAGTACTTC. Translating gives CSVKTGTYEQYF.

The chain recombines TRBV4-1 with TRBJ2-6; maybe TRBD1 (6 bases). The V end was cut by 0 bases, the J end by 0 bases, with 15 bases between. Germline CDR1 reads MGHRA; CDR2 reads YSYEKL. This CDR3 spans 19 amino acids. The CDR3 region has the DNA TGCGCCAGCAGCCAAGATAGGGCCAGGGGTAGCTCTGGGGCCAACGTCCTGACTTTC. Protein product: CASSQDRARGSSGANVLTF.

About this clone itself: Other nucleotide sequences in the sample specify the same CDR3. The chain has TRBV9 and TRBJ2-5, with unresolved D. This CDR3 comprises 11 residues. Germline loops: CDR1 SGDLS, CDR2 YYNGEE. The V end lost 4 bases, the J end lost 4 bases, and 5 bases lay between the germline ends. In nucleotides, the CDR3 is TGTGCCAGCAGCCTTGGAGAGACCCAGTACTTC. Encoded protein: CASSLGETQYF.